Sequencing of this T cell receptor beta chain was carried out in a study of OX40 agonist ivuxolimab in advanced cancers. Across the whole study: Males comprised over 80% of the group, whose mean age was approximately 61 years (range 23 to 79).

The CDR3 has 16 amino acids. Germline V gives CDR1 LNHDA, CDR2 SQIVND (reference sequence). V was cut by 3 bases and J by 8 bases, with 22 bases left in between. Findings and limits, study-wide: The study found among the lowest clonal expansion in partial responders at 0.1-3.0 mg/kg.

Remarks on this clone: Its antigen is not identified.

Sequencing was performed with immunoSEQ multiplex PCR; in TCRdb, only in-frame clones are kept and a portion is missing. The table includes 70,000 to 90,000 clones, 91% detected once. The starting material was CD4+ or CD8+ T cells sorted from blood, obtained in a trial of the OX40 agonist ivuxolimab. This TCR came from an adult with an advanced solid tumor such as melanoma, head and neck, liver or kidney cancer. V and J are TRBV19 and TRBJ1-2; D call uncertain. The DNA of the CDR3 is TGTGCCAGTAGTATGGCAGGTGGAGAGGGCCCACCGGGCTACACCTTC. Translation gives CASSMAGGEGPPGYTF.